The 15 T cell receptor beta chains below all came from one sample that was sequenced in a study of cytomegalovirus exposure and HLA in healthy donors. With 60 Vbeta and 13 Jbeta primers, the PCR was carried out. The repertoire was sequenced with immunoSEQ multiplex PCR; TCRdb's copy has only in-frame clones and lacks some. The sample contains 150,000 to 200,000 clones, 80% to 90% of which appear only once. The sample taken for sequencing was PBMCs. Receptors were obtained from a woman younger than 35 in good health and CMV-seronegative.

J is TRBJ2-1 and V is TRBV6-4; 8 nucleotides agree with TRBD2. In germline, CDR1 is MRHNA, CDR2 SNTAGT. Germline trimming cut 3 bases from V and 4 bases from J; bases unmatched to any gene: 5. The CDR3 loop spans 15 amino acids. The CDR3 protein is CASSERGGGYNEQFF. The CDR3 DNA is TGTGCCAGCAGTGAACGGGGGGGCGGGTACAATGAGCAGTTCTTC.

The chain recombines TRBV7-9 with TRBJ2-5, with TRBD1 as a possible D gene (5 bases). Germline values: CDR1 SEHNR, CDR2 FQNEAQ (reference sequence). Trimming removed 6 bases at V and 2 bases at J, with 13 bases between. CDR3 length equals 14 residues. CDR3 residues: CASSPMGPQETQYF. DNA for the CDR3: TGTGCCAGCAGTCCGATGGGGCCTCAAGAGACCCAGTACTTC.

A note on this clone: The junction shows a germline mismatch at one end, possibly a read error. The rearrangement uses TRBV7-9 and TRBJ2-7; 9 nucleotides line up with TRBD2. The CDR3 consists of 16 residues. Germline CDR1 SEHNR, CDR2 FQNEAQ (reference sequence). CDR3 sequence reads: CSSSVAASGITYEQYF. The CDR3 region has the DNA TGTTCCAGCAGCGTTGCTGCTAGCGGGATTACCTACGAGCAGTACTTC.

The V gene is TRBV9, the J gene TRBJ2-2; TRBD2 matches 9 bases. Per germline, CDR1 SGDLS and CDR2 YYNGEE. The V gene end was trimmed by 4 bases and the J gene end by 4 bases; junction bases not matched to a gene: 5. This CDR3 region has 15 residues. CDR3 sequence (DNA): TGTGCCAGCAGCAAAGCGGGGGGCCCCACCGGGGAGCTGTTTTTT. It specifies CASSKAGGPTGELFF.

A single count supports this clone. The chain uses TRBV14 and TRBJ2-1; 12 bases agree with TRBD1. From germline, CDR1 is SGHDN and CDR2 FVKESK. The CDR3 has 15 residues. With V trimmed by 4 bases and J by 8 bases, 6 bases remained unmatched. CDR3 amino acids: CASSPPGQGAYEQFF. CDR3 in DNA: TGTGCCAGCAGCCCACCGGGACAGGGGGCCTATGAGCAGTTCTTC.

The chain uses TRBV28 and TRBJ1-1; the D gene is possibly TRBD1 (6 bases). This CDR3 spans 15 amino acids. The germline gives CDR1 MDHEN, CDR2 SYDVKM. V shed 6 bases and J shed 0 bases, with 14 bases lying between them. In DNA form, the CDR3 reads TGTGCCAGCAGAGTAGGGAACAGGGTGAACACTGAAGCTTTCTTT. Protein product: CASRVGNRVNTEAFF.

This clone was found once. The V call is TRBV19, the J call TRBJ1-2; 8 nucleotides agree with TRBD1. CDR1 is LNHDA, CDR2 SQIVND, per germline (reference sequence). J was trimmed by 1 base and V by 2 bases; bases with no gene match: 12. The CDR3 has 18 residues. The CDR3 sequence: CASSIIQGAGRLNYGYTF. Here the CDR3 DNA reads TGTGCCAGTAGTATAATCCAGGGGGCCGGCAGGCTTAACTATGGCTACACCTTC.

This rearrangement joins TRBV19 to TRBJ1-1, with 8 bases fitting TRBD1. Germline CDR1 and CDR2: LNHDA and SQIVND (reference sequence). CDR3 size: 13 residues. V lost 7 bases to trimming and J lost 13 bases; unmatched junction nucleotides: 14. In nucleotides, the CDR3 is TGTGCCAGTAATCCGACCGGGACAGGTAAGGGTTTCTTT. Translated: CASNPTGTGKGFF.

CDR3 bases: TGTGCCAGCAGTCAAGGCGGGGCCGCGGGGCAGCCCCAGCATTTT. It translates to CASSQGGAAGQPQHF. The chain employs TRBV28 and TRBJ1-5; possible D gene TRBD1, 5 bases. Looked up from germline, CDR1 is MDHEN and CDR2 is SYDVKM. This CDR3 is built from 15 residues. The ends were cut back, 5 bases at V and 7 bases at J, with 18 bases in the middle.

This chain links TRBV6-1 with TRBJ1-2; D may be TRBD1 (6 bases). V shed 0 bases and J shed 7 bases, with 9 bases lying between them. The CDR3 contains 13 residues. Germline V gene lookup returns CDR1 MNHNS and CDR2 SASEGT. The CDR3 DNA sequence: TGTGCCAGCAGTGAAGCGGGGGGGCTTGGCTACACCTTC. Translating it yields CASSEAGGLGYTF.

The rearrangement joins TRBV28 to TRBJ1-5; no definite D call. CDR1 and CDR2 from the germline V gene are MDHEN and SYDVKM. This CDR3 is 15 amino acids long. Trimming stripped 3 bases from V and 0 bases from J, with 9 bases between. The CDR3 reads CASSLTGDSNQPQHF. The CDR3 DNA sequence: TGTGCCAGCAGTTTGACGGGAGATAGCAATCAGCCCCAGCATTTT.

The V and J genes are TRBV5-1 and TRBJ2-2, with 10 bases fitting TRBD1. Losses at the gene ends were 5 bases for V and 2 bases for J; bases not matched to a gene: 9. CDR3 length: 17 residues. Germline CDR1 SGHRS, CDR2 YFSETQ. The chain's CDR3 is CASSTGTGARNTGELFF. The CDR3 bases are TGCGCCAGCAGTACCGGGACAGGGGCCCGAAACACCGGGGAGCTGTTTTTT.

Written as DNA, the CDR3 is TGTGCCAGCAGAAAAGTGGACAGGCTGGATACGCAGTATTTT. This encodes CASRKVDRLDTQYF. V is TRBV6-5 and J is TRBJ2-3, with 7 bases matching TRBD1. The germline gives CDR1 MNHEY, CDR2 SVGAGI. The CDR3 is 14 amino acids. V was pared by 6 bases and J by 6 bases, with 9 bases of the junction left unmatched.

The chain couples TRBV7-9 to TRBJ1-6; no definite D call. Per the germline V gene, CDR1 is SEHNR and CDR2 is FQNEAQ (reference sequence). V lost 6 bases, J lost 5 bases, and 11 bases lay in between. The CDR3 has 14 amino acids. As DNA, the CDR3 is TGTGCCAGCAGTTATGAACACGATAATTCACCCCTCCACTTT. Protein sequence: CASSYEHDNSPLHF.

The J gene is TRBJ2-5, the V gene TRBV5-5; TRBD1 is a possible D gene (6 bases). The germline gives CDR1 SGHKS, CDR2 YYEKEE (reference sequence). The CDR3 consists of 14 residues. V dropped 4 bases and J dropped 2 bases, with 12 bases sitting between them. The CDR3 nucleotides read TGTGCCAGCAGCCCTACCGGGACACAAGAGACCCAGTACTTC. Protein sequence: CASSPTGTQETQYF.